The 27 T cell receptor beta chains presented below share a single source sample, sequenced in a study of Ad26.COV2.S vaccination and SARS-CoV-2 variants. This sample's treatment: about 20 received Ad26.COV2.S at low or high dose, single or two shots; 5 received placebo; per-sample allocation not given. It was on day 63 after the first vaccine or placebo injection that samples were taken. The protocol was immunoSEQ multiplex PCR, while the TCRdb copy is restricted to in-frame clones and leaves out a portion. The sample lists 200,000 to 250,000 clones, roughly 90% occurring once. The specimen was peripheral blood, collected in a trial of Ad26.COV2.S vaccine versus placebo. The receptors come from a person aged 18-60 years who received the Ad26.COV2.S COVID-19 vaccine or a placebo.

The rearrangement links TRBV20-1 to TRBJ2-1, with 7 positions matching TRBD2. Germline CDR1 and CDR2: DFQATT and SNEGSKA (reference sequence). The CDR3 loop spans 14 amino acids. Trimming at V came to 3 bases and at J to 4 bases, leaving 6 bases not matched to a gene. CDR3 region: CSASVAGVYNEQFF. In nucleotides, the CDR3 is TGCAGTGCTAGTGTGGCGGGAGTATACAATGAGCAGTTCTTC.

The V gene is TRBV6-5, the J gene TRBJ2-7; 7 bases map to TRBD2. V was clipped by 4 bases and J by 1 base; unmatched bases: 1. The CDR3 is 13 residues long. Germline V gives CDR1 MNHEY, CDR2 SVGAGI. This CDR3 reads CASSWGLSYEQYF. The CDR3 bases are TGTGCCAGCAGTTGGGGACTATCCTACGAGCAGTACTTC.

The chain couples TRBV25-1 to TRBJ2-7, with 8 bases identical to TRBD2. The CDR3 is 14 residues long. Trimming took 3 bases from V and 2 from J; bases not matched to a gene: 3. The germline V gene has CDR1 MGHDK and CDR2 SYGVNS. CDR3 sequence reads: CASSDVAGPYEQYF. For the CDR3, the DNA is TGTGCCAGCAGTGATGTAGCGGGACCCTACGAGCAGTACTTC.

This chain links TRBV9 with TRBJ2-1, with 15 positions matching TRBD2. The CDR3 runs 18 residues. The V gene end was trimmed by 3 bases and the J gene end by 6 bases; junction bases not matched to a gene: 10. CDR1 and CDR2 (germline): SGDLS, YYNGEE. The CDR3 sequence: CASSAGLAGGRGGNEQFF. The DNA of the CDR3 is TGTGCCAGCAGCGCAGGACTAGCGGGAGGGAGAGGGGGCAATGAGCAGTTCTTC.

The chain couples TRBV6-2 or TRBV6-3 to TRBJ1-5; TRBD1 might be the D (6 bases). Germline V gene sequence: CDR1 MNHEY, CDR2 SVGEGT. The CDR3 has 15 residues. Trimming removed 2 bases from V and 6 bases from J, with 14 bases in between. The CDR3 DNA sequence: TGTGCCAGCAGTTACCCCAGTAACAGGGTTCAGCCCCAGCATTTT. Amino acid sequence: CASSYPSNRVQPQHF.

V is TRBV4-3 and J is TRBJ1-5, with a weak D call TRBD1 (5 bases). CDR1 is LGHNA and CDR2 is YSLEER in the germline V gene. V lost 0 bases and J lost 10, with 16 bases in between. The CDR3 totals 15 residues. The CDR3 DNA reads TGCGCCAGCAGCCAAGATCAGGGCCCGACCCTACCCCAGCATTTT. Protein: CASSQDQGPTLPQHF.

The rearrangement joins TRBV28 to TRBJ2-5, with TRBD1 matching 8 bases. This CDR3 comprises 13 residues. In germline, CDR1 is MDHEN, CDR2 SYDVKM. V shed 2 bases and J 7 bases; nucleotides not matched to a gene: 3. Here the CDR3 reads CASSLTGQGTQYF. CDR3 bases: TGTGCCAGCAGTTTAACCGGACAGGGGACCCAGTACTTC.

This chain links TRBV2 with TRBJ2-6; D not certain. Germline V lookup: CDR1 SNHLY, CDR2 FYNNEI. V lost 6 bases, J lost 0 bases, and 9 bases lay in between. The length of the CDR3 is 15 residues. CDR3 protein: CASSSHPSGANVLTF. The CDR3 nucleotides read TGTGCCAGCAGCTCCCACCCCTCTGGGGCCAACGTCCTGACTTTC.

This clone was counted a single time. The rearrangement links TRBV6-1 to TRBJ1-2, with TRBD1 as a possible D gene (5 bases). This CDR3 is 17 amino acids long. Germline CDR1 reads MNHNS; CDR2 reads SASEGT. The germline V and J ends were trimmed by 0 bases and 5 bases, with 19 bases remaining between them. The CDR3 reads CASSEARAGLRRYGYTF. CDR3 sequence (DNA): TGTGCCAGCAGTGAAGCGAGGGCAGGGCTTCGGAGGTATGGCTACACCTTC.

J is TRBJ2-7 and V is TRBV5-1, with 9 nucleotides matching TRBD1. The CDR3 spans 14 residues. Trimming took 2 bases from V and 4 from J; bases not matched to a gene: 4. Per germline, CDR1 SGHRS and CDR2 YFSETQ. The CDR3 sequence: CASSLGDREYEQYF. CDR3 DNA: TGCGCCAGCAGCTTAGGGGACAGGGAGTACGAGCAGTACTTC.

This rearrangement joins TRBV5-1 to TRBJ1-3, with TRBD1 identical over 7 bases. The junction had 4 bases not matched to a gene; V was cut back by 4 bases and J by 0 bases. This CDR3 comprises 15 residues. From germline, CDR1 is SGHRS and CDR2 YFSETQ. This CDR3 reads CASSPGDSSGNTIYF. Here the CDR3 DNA reads TGCGCCAGCAGCCCCGGGGACAGCTCTGGAAACACCATATATTTT.

This chain's CDR3 is CASHSSGRAENEQFF. The CDR3 DNA is TGTGCCAGCCACAGTAGCGGGAGGGCTGAGAATGAGCAGTTCTTC. The rearrangement links TRBV25-1 to TRBJ2-1, with TRBD2 matching over 11 bases. V gave up 8 bases and J gave up 7 bases; unmatched junction bases: 10. CDR1 is MGHDK and CDR2 is SYGVNS in the germline V gene. There are 15 residues in the CDR3.

The chain is built from TRBV4-1 and TRBJ2-1; 8 bases map to TRBD2. In germline, CDR1 is MGHRA, CDR2 YSYEKL. There are 16 residues in the CDR3. V shed 3 bases, J shed 4 bases, and the junction held 8 bases outside the gene matches. The chain's CDR3 is CASSQQPSGLYNEQFF. The CDR3 DNA is TGCGCCAGCAGCCAGCAACCTAGCGGGTTATACAATGAGCAGTTCTTC.

CDR3 in DNA: TGCAGCGCCGGACAGGGGGCGGATGGGAATGAGCAGTTCTTC. It encodes CSAGQGADGNEQFF. The chain links TRBV29-1 to TRBJ2-1; 11 nucleotides line up with TRBD1. Germline trimming cut 7 bases from V and 7 bases from J; bases unmatched to any gene: 9. CDR1 SQVTM and CDR2 ANQGSEA come from the germline V gene. CDR3 length: 14 amino acids.

The chain links TRBV30 to TRBJ1-6; D is unclear. The germline CDR1 and CDR2 sequences are GTSNPN and SVGIG (reference sequence). The CDR3 length is 13 residues. Trimming took 0 bases from V and 6 from J, leaving 6 bases between them. This chain's CDR3 is CAWSVGTNSPLHF. The CDR3 DNA reads as TGTGCCTGGAGTGTAGGAACTAATTCACCCCTCCACTTT.

The chain combines TRBV5-6 with TRBJ1-2, with no clear D. The V end was cut by 4 bases, the J end by 8 bases, with 15 bases between. Germline CDR1 is SGHDT and CDR2 is YYEEEE. This CDR3 spans 13 amino acids. CDR3 DNA: TGTGCCAGCAGCACCACCCGGTCGGGCGGCTACACCTTC. This translates into CASSTTRSGGYTF.

The chain combines TRBV27 with TRBJ2-2; D call uncertain. Deletions cut 5 bases from V and 5 bases from J, with 27 bases between. In germline, CDR1 is MNHEY, CDR2 SMNVEV (reference sequence). CDR3 size: 19 residues. DNA for the CDR3: TGTGCCAGCAGTCCGCCTGGGCAGCCTCCAACACTGGGAACCGGGGAGCTGTTTTTT. The encoded protein is CASSPPGQPPTLGTGELFF.

The V gene is TRBV28, the J gene TRBJ1-2; a weak D match, TRBD1 (6 bases). The CDR3 is made up of 15 amino acids. Trimming stripped 5 bases from V and 1 base from J, with 14 bases between. Germline V gives CDR1 MDHEN, CDR2 SYDVKM. CDR3 in amino acids: CASSPQQGHNYGYTF. The DNA of the CDR3 is TGTGCCAGCAGTCCGCAGCAGGGACATAACTATGGCTACACCTTC.

V gene TRBV7-8 combines with J gene TRBJ1-4, with D possibly being TRBD1 (5 bases). Germline V gene sequence: CDR1 SGHVS, CDR2 FQNEAQ. This CDR3 comprises 17 residues. With 3 bases removed from V and 8 bases from J, the gap between germline ends came to 22 bases. The CDR3: CASSFQRVLRAGEKLFF. CDR3 nucleotides: TGTGCCAGCAGCTTTCAACGAGTCCTAAGGGCAGGGGAAAAACTGTTTTTT.

In this sample, this clone turned up many times. The chain combines TRBV30 with TRBJ1-2; 7 bases agree with TRBD1. The CDR3 has 13 residues. Germline V CDR1 and CDR2: GTSNPN, SVGIG (reference sequence). V lost 1 base to trimming and J lost 7 bases; unmatched junction nucleotides: 6. CDR3 nucleotide sequence: TGTGCCTGGAGTGAGGCAGGGGGATTTGGCTACACCTTC. Translating it yields CAWSEAGGFGYTF.

The CDR3 loop reads CANHLNTEAFF. The CDR3 DNA follows: TGTGCCAATCACTTGAACACTGAAGCTTTCTTT. The chain recombines TRBV2 with TRBJ1-1; D unresolved. This CDR3 contains 11 residues. Trimming cost V 10 bases and J 0 bases, with 6 bases left between them. CDR1 and CDR2 (germline): SNHLY, FYNNEI. Using reference TRBV2 and TRBJ1-1 for the parts outside the CDR3, the full variable domain is EPEVTQTPSHQVTQMGQEVILRCVPISNHLYFYWYRQILGQKVEFLVSFYNNEISEKSEIFDDQFSVERPDGSNFTLKIRSTKLEDSAMYFCANHLNTEAFFGQGTRLTVV.

V and J are TRBV6-1 and TRBJ2-3; 7 nucleotides agree with TRBD1. This CDR3 has 15 amino acids. Germline CDR1 reads MNHNS; CDR2 reads SASEGT. Unmatched junction bases numbered 10, after V lost 5 bases and J lost 5 bases. For the CDR3, the DNA is TGTGCCAGCAGTAGGCCCCAGGGGGAAGGAGATACGCAGTATTTT. It encodes CASSRPQGEGDTQYF.

The J gene is TRBJ2-2, the V gene TRBV3-1 (or the pseudogene TRBV3-2), with a possible D match to TRBD2 (6 bases). CDR1 is LGHDT and CDR2 is YNNKEL in the germline V gene (reference sequence). Trimming shortened V by 2 bases and J by 0 bases, and 10 bases separated the two germline ends. This CDR3 comprises 16 residues. CDR3 amino acids: CASSQLAGTNTGELFF. CDR3 DNA: TGTGCCAGCAGCCAATTGGCGGGGACGAACACCGGGGAGCTGTTTTTT.

The chain joins TRBV7-9 to TRBJ2-3; 8 positions match TRBD2. CDR3 length: 17 amino acids. V lost 7 bases to trimming and J lost 5 bases; unmatched junction nucleotides: 17. Germline V gene lookup returns CDR1 SEHNR and CDR2 FQNEAQ (reference sequence). CDR3 in amino acids: CASTHPGSGGARDTQYF. Written as DNA, the CDR3 is TGTGCCAGCACCCACCCCGGTTCGGGGGGGGCCCGAGATACGCAGTATTTT. The full variable domain, completed using reference TRBV7-9 and TRBJ2-3, is DTGVSQNPRHKITKRGQNVTFRCDPISEHNRLYWYRQTLGQGPEFLTYFQNEAQLEKSRLLSDRFSAERPKGSFSTLEIQRTEQGDSAMYLCASTHPGSGGARDTQYFGPGTRLTVL.

This chain joins TRBV23-1 and TRBJ2-7, with D unresolved. TRBV23-1 is an ORF; its function is uncertain. The CDR3 covers 15 residues. The V end was cut by 0 bases, the J end by 3 bases, with 12 bases between. CDR3 protein: CASSQSPRFLYEQYF. The CDR3 DNA sequence: TGCGCCAGCAGTCAATCCCCTAGGTTTCTCTACGAGCAGTACTTC.

The V and J genes are TRBV28 and TRBJ2-1; tentatively, D is TRBD2 (5 bases). Trimming removed 6 bases at V and 7 bases at J, with 28 bases between. CDR1 is MDHEN, CDR2 SYDVKM, per germline. The CDR3 consists of 18 residues. In DNA form, the CDR3 reads TGTGCCAGCAGCCGACGTACAGCGGCCCTCGCATTGGCAAATGAGCAGTTCTTC. This translates into CASSRRTAALALANEQFF.

V gene TRBV11-1 combines with J gene TRBJ1-2; D might be TRBD1 (5 bases). The CDR3 spans 14 residues. The V gene's germline CDR1 is SGHAT and CDR2 FQDESV (reference sequence). Trimming took 5 bases from V and 4 from J, leaving 14 bases between them. In DNA, the CDR3 is TGTGCCAGCAGCGCCGGGGCCGAGATCTATGGCTACACCTTC. It encodes CASSAGAEIYGYTF.